This T cell receptor beta chain was sequenced for a study of blood T cell repertoires in COVID-19. Study summary: The United States, Italy and Spain were the sources of the acute and convalescent COVID-19 samples.

V was cut by 6 bases and J by 2 bases, with 8 bases left in between. The CDR3 spans 13 residues. Germline lookup yields CDR1 MGHDK and CDR2 SYGVNS. In the authors' workflow: Amplification of reference gene primers provided the estimated nucleated cell counts. The repertoire was sequenced with immunoSEQ multiplex PCR; TCRdb's copy has only in-frame clones and lacks some. The V and J calls and the clone size are those of that table, but D and trimming were determined from the DNA. The sample gives around 250,000 clones, about nine tenths of which show up once; around a sixth is in the top ten. Ages ranged from roughly 18 to 100 years, with residence in some 25 US areas. Cohort 3 recovery required two negative PCRs, clearance, or symptom resolution.

The rearrangement links TRBV25-1 to TRBJ1-5; no clear D. The TCR was taken from a man in his late teens or twenties who had recovered from COVID-19. The sequencing input was PBMCs or T cells enriched from blood (not recorded which). The CDR3 loop is CASSDIGNQPQHF. CDR3 DNA: TGTGCCAGCAGCGACATCGGCAATCAGCCCCAGCATTTT. Variable domain in full (rest from reference TRBV25-1 and TRBJ1-5): EADIYQTPRYLVIGTGKKITLECSQTMGHDKMYWYQQDPGMELHLIHYSYGVNSTEKGDLSSESTVSRIRTEHFPLTLESARPSHTSQYLCASSDIGNQPQHFGDGTRLSIL.